The source of this TCR beta chain is a study of T cell repertoires and Cas9 in healthy adults. Study details: SpCas9-reactive CD4 and CD8 T cells were characterized for potency, cytotoxicity and lineage. Overall study findings and caveats: In vitro, SpCas9-reactive Tregs were reported to curb effector T cell proliferation and function.

V was clipped by 4 bases and J by 0 bases, with 13 bases between them. The CDR3 is made up of 15 amino acids. CDR1 is SGHRS, CDR2 YFSETQ, per germline. Only in-frame clones appear in the TCRdb table, and some are missing; sequencing was by immunoSEQ multiplex PCR. The table has about 15,000 clones, roughly 89% seen once; the top ten hold roughly 1.9%. To note about this clone: The antigen remains undetermined.

The chain carries TRBV5-1 and TRBJ1-1, with TRBD1 as a possible D gene (6 bases). This sequence was found in a human donor in good health. The sample consisted of Tregs (CD4+, CD25+, CD127-, CD137-, CD154-) from PBMCs; culture status not recorded. The CDR3 sequence: CASSPRTGLNTEAFF. CDR3 coding DNA: TGCGCCAGCAGCCCAAGAACAGGGCTGAACACTGAAGCTTTCTTT.